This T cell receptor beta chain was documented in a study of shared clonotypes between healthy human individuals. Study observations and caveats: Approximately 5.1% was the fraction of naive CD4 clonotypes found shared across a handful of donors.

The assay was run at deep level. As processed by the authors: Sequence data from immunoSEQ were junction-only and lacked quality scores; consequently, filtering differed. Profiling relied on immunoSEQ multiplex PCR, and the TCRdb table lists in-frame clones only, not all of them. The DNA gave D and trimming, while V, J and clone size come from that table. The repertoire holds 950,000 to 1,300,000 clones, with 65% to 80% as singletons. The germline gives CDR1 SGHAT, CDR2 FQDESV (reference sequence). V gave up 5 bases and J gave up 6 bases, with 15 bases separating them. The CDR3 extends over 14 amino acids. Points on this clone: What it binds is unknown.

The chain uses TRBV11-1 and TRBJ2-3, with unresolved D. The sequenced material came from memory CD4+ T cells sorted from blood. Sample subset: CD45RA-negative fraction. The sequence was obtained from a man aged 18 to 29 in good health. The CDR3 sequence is CASSDIGLSDTQYF. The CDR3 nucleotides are TGTGCCAGCAGCGACATTGGCCTTTCCGATACGCAGTATTTT.